This entry lists 11 T cell receptor beta chains sequenced from one sample in a study of T cells in Graves' hyperthyroidism and ophthalmopathy. Using RNA transcripts as the source, TCR beta CDR3 regions were amplified. A set of HTBI primers served as the primers for a first-round RT-PCR of the TCR CDR3. TCRdb passed the multiplex PCR reads through MiXCR, listing each CDR3 protein once. The sample holds under 250,000 distinct CDR3 sequences, approximately 23% seen once. Material: blood. The origin of the receptors is a woman aged 40 to 49 with Graves' ophthalmopathy.

This clonotype showed up many times. V gene TRBV5-1 combines with J gene TRBJ2-5, with no clear D. The CDR3 sequence is 14 residues long. The V gene lost 2 bases and the J gene lost 2 bases, with 10 bases spanning the gap. Germline lookup yields CDR1 SGHRS and CDR2 YFSETQ. The CDR3 here is CASSFSISQETQYF. In DNA, the CDR3 is TGCGCCAGCAGCTTTAGCATCTCTCAAGAGACCCAGTACTTC.

In this sample, this clonotype turned up many times. V usage is TRBV2 and J usage is TRBJ1-5; 8 nucleotides match TRBD1. Germline V lookup: CDR1 SNHLY, CDR2 FYNNEI. CDR3 length: 17 residues. The ends lost 7 bases at V and 1 base at J; junction bases unmatched: 12. CDR3 region: CASTSRQGMASNQPQHF. The CDR3 bases are TGTGCCAGCACATCGAGACAGGGGATGGCGAGCAATCAGCCCCAGCATTTT. The complete variable domain, with remaining parts taken from reference TRBV2 and TRBJ1-5, reads EPEVTQTPSHQVTQMGQEVILRCVPISNHLYFYWYRQILGQKVEFLVSFYNNEISEKSEIFDDQFSVERPDGSNFTLKIRSTKLEDSAMYFCASTSRQGMASNQPQHFGDGTRLSIL.

This clonotype was picked up many times. The chain uses TRBV28 and TRBJ2-7; perhaps D is TRBD1 or TRBD2 (5 bases each). The CDR3 consists of 14 residues. V was pared by 2 bases and J by 3 bases, with 11 bases between. Germline CDR1 reads MDHEN; CDR2 reads SYDVKM. As DNA, the CDR3 is TGTGCCAGCAGTTTAAGGGGACGGATCTACGAGCAGTACTTC. Translation gives CASSLRGRIYEQYF.

This clonotype was seen at least ten times. Without the conserved terminal phenylalanine or tryptophan, this CDR3 likely stems from a read error. The chain carries TRBV30 and TRBJ1-2, with 8 positions matching TRBD1. The CDR3 contains 14 residues. The ends lost 2 bases at V and 4 bases at J; junction bases unmatched: 6. In germline, CDR1 is GTSNPN, CDR2 SVGIG (reference sequence). CDR3 sequence reads: CAWSQGQGTYGYTS. The DNA of the CDR3 is TGTGCCTGGAGTCAAGGACAGGGCACCTATGGCTACACCTCC.

In its sample, this clonotype was seen many times. This chain joins TRBV2 and TRBJ1-1; weak D call: TRBD1 (6 bases). Germline values: CDR1 SNHLY, CDR2 FYNNEI. The CDR3 sequence is 13 residues long. The germline V and J ends were trimmed by 8 bases and 3 bases, with 13 bases remaining between them. For the CDR3, the DNA is TGTGCCAGCTTGGGGGGGCTGTACACTGAAGCTTTCTTT. This translates into CASLGGLYTEAFF.

This clonotype was detected ten times or more. This chain joins TRBV6-5 and TRBJ2-7, with D tentatively TRBD2 (5 bases). The CDR3 runs 12 residues. CDR1 is MNHEY, CDR2 SVGAGI, per germline. Trimming took 2 bases from V and 6 from J, leaving 8 bases between them. The CDR3 coding sequence is TGTGCCAGCAGTTACGGACGGGGCGAGCAGTACTTC. Translated, it gives CASSYGRGEQYF.

CDR3 region: CAWSVPSGGGETQYF. The CDR3 bases are TGTGCCTGGAGTGTCCCTTCAGGGGGTGGGGAGACCCAGTACTTC. J is TRBJ2-5 and V is TRBV30; 7 bases fit TRBD1. V lost 0 bases and J lost 5; bases outside the gene matches: 9. This CDR3 has 15 residues. The germline V gene encodes CDR1 GTSNPN and CDR2 SVGIG (reference sequence).

This clonotype was observed many times. The CDR3 DNA is TGTGCCAGCAGTTTATGGGCTAGCGGGAGCGACGAGCAGTACTTC. Its translation is CASSLWASGSDEQYF. V gene TRBV27 combines with J gene TRBJ2-7; 10 nucleotides match TRBD2. Trimming cost V 1 base and J 5 bases; bases outside gene matches: 5. Germline V lookup: CDR1 MNHEY, CDR2 SMNVEV (reference sequence). The CDR3 extends over 15 amino acids.

This clonotype has a count of ten or more. V usage is TRBV2 and J usage is TRBJ2-5; D not resolved. The V end was cut by 2 bases, the J end by 2 bases, with 6 bases between. The CDR3 runs 13 residues. Germline V gene lookup returns CDR1 SNHLY and CDR2 FYNNEI. For the CDR3, the DNA is TGTGCCAGCAGTGAATGGCGGCAAGAGACCCAGTACTTC. This translates into CASSEWRQETQYF.

This clonotype was counted between two and nine times. The chain is built from TRBV18 and TRBJ1-1, with 8 bases matching TRBD1. The V gene end was trimmed by 3 bases and the J gene end by 4 bases; junction bases not matched to a gene: 7. The germline V gene encodes CDR1 KGHSH and CDR2 LQKENI. This CDR3 is built from 15 residues. The CDR3 DNA sequence: TGTGCCAGCTCACCGATCGGACAGGGCCCCACTGAAGCTTTCTTT. Its protein is CASSPIGQGPTEAFF.

This clonotype showed up just a few times. This chain connects TRBV14 to TRBJ1-1; tentatively, D is TRBD1 (6 bases). From germline, CDR1 is SGHDN and CDR2 FVKESK. The CDR3 runs 13 residues. V was cut by 0 bases and J by 7 bases, with 9 bases left in between. CDR3 region: CASSQDRGGEAFF. The CDR3 DNA reads as TGTGCCAGCAGCCAAGATAGAGGGGGTGAAGCTTTCTTT.